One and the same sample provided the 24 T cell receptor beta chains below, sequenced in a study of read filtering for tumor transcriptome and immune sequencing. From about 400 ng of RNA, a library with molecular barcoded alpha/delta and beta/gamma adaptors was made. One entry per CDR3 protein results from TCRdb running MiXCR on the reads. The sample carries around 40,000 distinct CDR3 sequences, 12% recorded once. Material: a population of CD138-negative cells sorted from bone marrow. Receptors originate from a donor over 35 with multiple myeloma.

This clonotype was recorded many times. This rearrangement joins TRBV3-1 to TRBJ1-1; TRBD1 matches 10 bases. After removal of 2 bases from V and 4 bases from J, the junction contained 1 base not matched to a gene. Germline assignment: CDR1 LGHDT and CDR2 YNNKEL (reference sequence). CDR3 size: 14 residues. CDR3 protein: CASSQRDRGTEAFF. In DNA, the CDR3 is TGTGCCAGCAGCCAACGGGACAGGGGCACTGAAGCTTTCTTT. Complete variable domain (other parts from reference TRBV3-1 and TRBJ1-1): DTAVSQTPKYLVTQMGNDKSIKCEQNLGHDTMYWYKQDSKKFLKIMFSYNNKELIINETVPNRFSPKSPDKAHLNLHINSLELGDSAVYFCASSQRDRGTEAFFGQGTRLTVV.

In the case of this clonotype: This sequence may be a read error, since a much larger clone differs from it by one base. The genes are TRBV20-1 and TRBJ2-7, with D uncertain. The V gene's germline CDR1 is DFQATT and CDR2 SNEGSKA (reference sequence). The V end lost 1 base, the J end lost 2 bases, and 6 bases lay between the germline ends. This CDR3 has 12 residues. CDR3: CSARGGPYEQYF. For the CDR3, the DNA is TGCAGTGCTAGAGGGGGTCCCTACGAGCAGTACTTC.

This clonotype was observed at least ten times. CDR3: CASSLDHSGGADTQYF. CDR3 bases: TGTGCCAGCAGCTTAGATCATAGCGGGGGCGCAGATACGCAGTATTTT. The gene calls are TRBV7-6 and TRBJ2-3; 9 positions agree with TRBD2. The CDR3 spans 16 residues. CDR1 and CDR2 (germline): SGHVS, FNYEAQ. The trim removed 1 base at V and 4 bases at J, leaving 6 bases unmatched.

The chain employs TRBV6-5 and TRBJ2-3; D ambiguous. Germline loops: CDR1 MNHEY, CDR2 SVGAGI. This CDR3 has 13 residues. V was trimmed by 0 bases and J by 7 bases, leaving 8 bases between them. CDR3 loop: CASSYSVTNTQYF. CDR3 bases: TGTGCCAGCAGTTACTCCGTCACGAATACGCAGTATTTT.

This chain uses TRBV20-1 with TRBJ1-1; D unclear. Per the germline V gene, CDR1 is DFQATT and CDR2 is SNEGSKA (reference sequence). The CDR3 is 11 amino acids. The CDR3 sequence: CSKTVNTEAFF. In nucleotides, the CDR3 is TGCAGCAAGACGGTGAACACTGAAGCTTTCTTT.

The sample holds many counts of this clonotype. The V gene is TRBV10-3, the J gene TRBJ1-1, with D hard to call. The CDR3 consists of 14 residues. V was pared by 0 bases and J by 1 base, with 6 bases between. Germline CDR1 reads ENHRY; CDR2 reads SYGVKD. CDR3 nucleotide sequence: TGTGCCATCAGTGAGTCGAAATCGAACACTGAAGCTTTCTTT. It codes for CAISESKSNTEAFF.

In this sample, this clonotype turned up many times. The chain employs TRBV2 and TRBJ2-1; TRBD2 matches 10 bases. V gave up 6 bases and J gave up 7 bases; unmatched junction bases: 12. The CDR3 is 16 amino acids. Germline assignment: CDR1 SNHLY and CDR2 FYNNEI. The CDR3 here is CASSYQSGGARNEQFF. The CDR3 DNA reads TGTGCCAGCAGCTACCAGAGCGGGGGGGCCAGAAATGAGCAGTTCTTC.

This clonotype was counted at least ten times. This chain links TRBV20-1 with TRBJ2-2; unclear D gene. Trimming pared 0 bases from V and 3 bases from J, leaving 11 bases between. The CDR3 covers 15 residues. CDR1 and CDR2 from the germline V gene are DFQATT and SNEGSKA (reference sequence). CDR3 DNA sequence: TGCAGTGCTAGAGATCCCATGGACGACACCGGGGAGCTGTTTTTT. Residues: CSARDPMDDTGELFF.

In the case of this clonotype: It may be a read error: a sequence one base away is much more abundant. CDR3 amino acids: CASSLKGPYTDTQYF. CDR3 bases: TGTGCCAGCAGCTTAAAGGGGCCCTACACAGATACGCAGTATTTT. The rearrangement links TRBV7-9 to TRBJ2-3; a weak D match, TRBD1 (5 bases). V dropped 2 bases and J dropped 2 bases, with 11 bases sitting between them. Germline CDR1 SEHNR, CDR2 FQNEAQ (reference sequence). The CDR3 contains 15 residues.

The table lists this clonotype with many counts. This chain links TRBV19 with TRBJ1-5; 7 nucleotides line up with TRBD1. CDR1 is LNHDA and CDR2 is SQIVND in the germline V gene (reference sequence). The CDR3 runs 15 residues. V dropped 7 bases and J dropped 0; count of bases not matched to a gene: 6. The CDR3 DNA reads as TGTGCCAGTAAGGACAGGAGAAATAGCAATCAGCCCCAGCATTTT. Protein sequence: CASKDRRNSNQPQHF.

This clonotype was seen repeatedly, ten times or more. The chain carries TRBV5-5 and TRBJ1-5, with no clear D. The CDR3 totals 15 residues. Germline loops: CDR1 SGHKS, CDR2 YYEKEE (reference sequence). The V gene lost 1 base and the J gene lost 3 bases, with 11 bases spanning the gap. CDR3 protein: CASSLSQVDNQPQHF. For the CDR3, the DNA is TGTGCCAGCAGCTTGAGCCAGGTGGACAATCAGCCCCAGCATTTT.

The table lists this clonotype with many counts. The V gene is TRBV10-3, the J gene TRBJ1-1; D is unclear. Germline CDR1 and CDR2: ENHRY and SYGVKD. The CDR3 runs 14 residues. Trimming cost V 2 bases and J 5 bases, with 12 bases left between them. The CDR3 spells CAISETPDGTEAFF. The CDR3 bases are TGTGCCATCAGTGAGACGCCTGATGGAACTGAAGCTTTCTTT.

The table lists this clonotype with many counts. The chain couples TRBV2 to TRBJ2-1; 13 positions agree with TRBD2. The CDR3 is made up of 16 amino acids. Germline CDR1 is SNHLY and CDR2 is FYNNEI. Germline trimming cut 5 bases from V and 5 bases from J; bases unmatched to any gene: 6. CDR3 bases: TGTGCCAGCAGTCCCGGACTAGCGGGGGTAGACAATGAGCAGTTCTTC. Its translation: CASSPGLAGVDNEQFF.

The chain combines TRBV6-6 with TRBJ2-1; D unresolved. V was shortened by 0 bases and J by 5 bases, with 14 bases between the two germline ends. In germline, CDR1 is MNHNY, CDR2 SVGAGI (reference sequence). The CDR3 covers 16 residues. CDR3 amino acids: CASSYSQALAHNEQFF. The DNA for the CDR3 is TGTGCCAGCAGTTACTCGCAGGCCCTCGCCCACAATGAGCAGTTCTTC.

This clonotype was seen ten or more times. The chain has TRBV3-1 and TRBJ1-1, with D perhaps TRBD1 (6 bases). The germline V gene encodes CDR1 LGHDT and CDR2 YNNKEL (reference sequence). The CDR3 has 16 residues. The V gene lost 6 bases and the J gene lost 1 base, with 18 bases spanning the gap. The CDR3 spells CASSPRQGLGNTEAFF. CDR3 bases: TGTGCCAGCAGTCCCCGGCAGGGGCTTGGGAACACTGAAGCTTTCTTT.

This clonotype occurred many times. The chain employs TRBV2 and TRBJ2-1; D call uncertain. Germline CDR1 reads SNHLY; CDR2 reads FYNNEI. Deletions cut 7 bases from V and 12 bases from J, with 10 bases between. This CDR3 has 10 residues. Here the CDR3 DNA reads TGTGCCAGCACCTCCCGACGGCAGTTCTTC. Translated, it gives CASTSRRQFF.

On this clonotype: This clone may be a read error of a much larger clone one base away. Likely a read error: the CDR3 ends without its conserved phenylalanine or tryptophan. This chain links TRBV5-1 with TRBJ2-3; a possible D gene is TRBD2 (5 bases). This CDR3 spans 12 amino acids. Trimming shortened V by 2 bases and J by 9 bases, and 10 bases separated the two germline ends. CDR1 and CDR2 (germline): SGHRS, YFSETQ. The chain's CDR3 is CASSFSGVTQYC. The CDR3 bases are TGCGCCAGCAGCTTTTCCGGGGTCACGCAGTATTGT.

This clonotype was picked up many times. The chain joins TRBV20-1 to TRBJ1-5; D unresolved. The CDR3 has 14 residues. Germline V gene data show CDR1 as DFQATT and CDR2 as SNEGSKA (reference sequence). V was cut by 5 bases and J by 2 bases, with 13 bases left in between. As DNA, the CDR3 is TGCAGTGCTTCAGGTAGATTGGGCAATCAGCCCCAGCATTTT. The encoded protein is CSASGRLGNQPQHF.

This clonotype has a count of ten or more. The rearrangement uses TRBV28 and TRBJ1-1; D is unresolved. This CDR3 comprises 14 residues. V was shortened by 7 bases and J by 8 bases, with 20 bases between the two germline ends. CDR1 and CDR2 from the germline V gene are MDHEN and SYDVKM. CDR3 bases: TGTGCCAGCACCCTACACGGGGTAGTGACCGAAGCTTTCTTT. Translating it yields CASTLHGVVTEAFF.

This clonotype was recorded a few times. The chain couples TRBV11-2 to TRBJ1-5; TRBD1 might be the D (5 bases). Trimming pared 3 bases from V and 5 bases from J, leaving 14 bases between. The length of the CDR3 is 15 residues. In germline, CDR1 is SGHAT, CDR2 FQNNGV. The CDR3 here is CASSFGAGTDQPQHF. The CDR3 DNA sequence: TGTGCCAGCAGCTTCGGTGCGGGGACCGATCAGCCCCAGCATTTT. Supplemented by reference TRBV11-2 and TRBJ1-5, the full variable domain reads EAGVAQSPRYKIIEKRQSVAFWCNPISGHATLYWYQQILGQGPKLLIQFQNNGVVDDSQLPKDRFSAERLKGVDSTLKIQPAKLEDSAVYLCASSFGAGTDQPQHFGDGTRLSIL.

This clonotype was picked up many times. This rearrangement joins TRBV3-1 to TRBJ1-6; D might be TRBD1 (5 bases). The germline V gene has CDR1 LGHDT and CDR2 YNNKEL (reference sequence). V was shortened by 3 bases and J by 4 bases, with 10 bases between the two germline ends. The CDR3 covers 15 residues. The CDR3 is CASSHQDSYNSPLHF. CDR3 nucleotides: TGTGCCAGCAGCCATCAAGACAGTTATAATTCACCCCTCCACTTT.

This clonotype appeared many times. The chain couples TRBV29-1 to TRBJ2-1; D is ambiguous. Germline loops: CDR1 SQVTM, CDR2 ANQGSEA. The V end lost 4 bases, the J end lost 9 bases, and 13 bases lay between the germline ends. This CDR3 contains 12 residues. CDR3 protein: CSVGALQVEQFF. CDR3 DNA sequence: TGCAGCGTTGGAGCCCTCCAAGTTGAGCAGTTCTTC.

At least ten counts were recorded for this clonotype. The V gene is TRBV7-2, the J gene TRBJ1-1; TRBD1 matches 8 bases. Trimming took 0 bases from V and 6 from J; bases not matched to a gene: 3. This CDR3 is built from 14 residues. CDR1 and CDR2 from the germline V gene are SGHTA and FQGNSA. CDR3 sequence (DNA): TGTGCCAGCAGCTTAGCTGGACAGGGCCCTGAAGCTTTCTTT. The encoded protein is CASSLAGQGPEAFF.

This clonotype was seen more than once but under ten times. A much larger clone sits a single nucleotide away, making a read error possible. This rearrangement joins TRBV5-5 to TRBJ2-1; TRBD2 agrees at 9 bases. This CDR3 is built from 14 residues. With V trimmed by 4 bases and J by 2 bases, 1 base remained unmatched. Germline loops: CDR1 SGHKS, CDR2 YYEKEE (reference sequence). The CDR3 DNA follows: TGTGCCAGCAGCGTAGCGGGGGCCTACAATGAGCAGTTCTTC. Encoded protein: CASSVAGAYNEQFF.